The entry below describes one T cell receptor beta chain. Its antigen is not known. Reverse transcription of 0.5 to 1 ug RNA was performed with random hexamers. TCRdb re-called the immunoSEQ multiplex PCR reads with MiXCR, one entry per CDR3 protein. This table holds 100,000 to 150,000 distinct CDR3 sequences, about 95% found once. These data belong to a study of CD8 T cells in Susac syndrome. In blood CD8+ and CD4+ T cells, TCR beta underwent sequencing. The CDR3 contains 15 residues. From germline, CDR1 is KGHSH and CDR2 LQKENI. Deletions cut 5 bases from V and 4 bases from J, with 15 bases between. Findings and caveats of the study: The authors acknowledged that the study's TCR sequencing and HLA analysis involved relatively few individuals.

The chain employs TRBV18 and TRBJ1-5; D not certain. The source of this sequence is a human donor in good health. The source material was CD4+ T cells from PBMCs. The CDR3 spells CASSAHPGGNQPQHF. CDR3 in DNA: TGTGCCAGCTCAGCACACCCAGGAGGTAATCAGCCCCAGCATTTT.